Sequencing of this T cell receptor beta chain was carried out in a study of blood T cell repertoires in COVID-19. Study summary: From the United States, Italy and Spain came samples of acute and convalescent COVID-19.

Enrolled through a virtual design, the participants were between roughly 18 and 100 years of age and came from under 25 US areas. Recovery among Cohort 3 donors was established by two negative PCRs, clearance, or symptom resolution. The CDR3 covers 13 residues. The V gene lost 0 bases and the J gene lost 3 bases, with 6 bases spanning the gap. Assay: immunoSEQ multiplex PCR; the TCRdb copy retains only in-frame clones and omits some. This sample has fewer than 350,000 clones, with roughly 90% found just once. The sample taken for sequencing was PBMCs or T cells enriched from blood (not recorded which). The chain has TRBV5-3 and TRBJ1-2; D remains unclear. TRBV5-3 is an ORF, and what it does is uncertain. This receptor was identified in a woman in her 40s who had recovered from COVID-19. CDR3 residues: CARSLGHYYGYTF. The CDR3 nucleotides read TGTGCCAGAAGCTTGGGGCATTACTATGGCTACACCTTC.